These 9 T cell receptor beta chains were all obtained from the same sample, sequenced in a study of T cell responses to AZD1222 COVID-19 vaccine. Profiling relied on immunoSEQ multiplex PCR, and the TCRdb table lists in-frame clones only, not all of them. The top ten hold 15% to 20% of the sample, which has some 96,000 clones, about 87% seen once. This material consisted of peripheral blood, taken on day 0 of AZD1222 vaccination. The receptors were gathered from an adult in good health.

This rearrangement joins TRBV2 to TRBJ1-4; 7 bases match TRBD1. The V and J ends lost 5 bases and 5 bases, in that order; junction bases with no gene match: 5. The CDR3 covers 14 residues. CDR1 and CDR2 (germline): SNHLY, FYNNEI. CDR3: CASSTGAENEKLFF. The CDR3 region has the DNA TGTGCCAGCAGTACAGGGGCGGAAAATGAAAAACTGTTTTTT.

This chain links TRBV18 with TRBJ2-1, with 15 bases that match TRBD2. V shed 5 bases, J shed 7 bases, and the junction held 3 bases outside the gene matches. Germline loops: CDR1 KGHSH, CDR2 LQKENI. This CDR3 comprises 15 residues. CDR3 nucleotide sequence: TGTGCCAGCTCAACGGGACTAGCGGGAGGTAATGAGCAGTTCTTC. Translated: CASSTGLAGGNEQFF.

The rearrangement links TRBV23-1 to TRBJ1-2; D ambiguous. TRBV23-1 is flagged as an ORF with uncertain function. This CDR3 has 15 amino acids. V lost 0 bases and J lost 3, with 11 bases in between. DNA of the CDR3: TGCGCCAGCAGTCAATCGGTAGGAGGACACTATGGCTACACCTTC. Its translation is CASSQSVGGHYGYTF.

V usage is TRBV6-4 and J usage is TRBJ2-1, with 9 bases that match TRBD2. The CDR3 is made up of 15 amino acids. After removal of 3 bases from V and 6 bases from J, the junction contained 6 bases not matched to a gene. Germline V gene sequence: CDR1 MRHNA, CDR2 SNTAGT. The CDR3 nucleotides are TGTGCCAGCAGTGAAGGGCGGGGGGGCCGCAATGAGCAGTTCTTC. Translation gives CASSEGRGGRNEQFF.

The V and J genes are TRBV9 and TRBJ2-1, with 11 bases fitting TRBD2. Germline V CDR1 and CDR2: SGDLS, YYNGEE. V lost 6 bases to trimming and J lost 8 bases; unmatched junction nucleotides: 34. The CDR3 spans 23 residues. DNA of the CDR3: TGTGCCAGCACCGATACAATCTCAGCTGGAGTAGCGGGGGGGCCTGTGTCGGTCGATGAGCAGTTCTTC. This translates into CASTDTISAGVAGGPVSVDEQFF.

This clone was counted a single time. This chain links TRBV29-1 with TRBJ2-7; 7 positions match TRBD2. The germline gives CDR1 SQVTM, CDR2 ANQGSEA. This CDR3 region has 16 residues. V lost 7 bases and J lost 2; bases outside the gene matches: 17. The CDR3 DNA reads as TGCAGCGAACAACAGGCCCCTAAGCGGGGCACCTACGAGCAGTACTTC. This codes for CSEQQAPKRGTYEQYF.

By sample fraction, this clone is medium-sized. The V call is TRBV7-9, the J call TRBJ1-1, with 7 bases lining up with TRBD1. The length of the CDR3 is 13 residues. With 7 bases clipped from V and 6 bases from J, the junction kept 8 bases outside the gene matches. Germline V CDR1 and CDR2: SEHNR, FQNEAQ (reference sequence). The chain's CDR3 is CASTPRQGPEAFF. The CDR3 nucleotides are TGTGCCAGCACCCCTCGACAGGGCCCTGAAGCTTTCTTT.

The chain recombines TRBV11-2 with TRBJ2-5; D is tentatively TRBD1 or TRBD2 (5 bases each). The ends were cut back, 3 bases at V and 7 bases at J, with 18 bases in the middle. CDR1 and CDR2 (germline): SGHAT, FQNNGV. This CDR3 contains 15 residues. CDR3 in DNA: TGTGCCAGCAGCTTCTGGGACGGAGGAAGAGGGACCCAGTACTTC. It specifies CASSFWDGGRGTQYF.

A single count supports this clone. This chain joins TRBV12-3 or TRBV12-4 and TRBJ1-1; D gene uncertain. This CDR3 contains 13 residues. Deletions cut 6 bases from V and 1 base from J, with 9 bases between. The CDR3 reads CASRWGANTEAFF. The CDR3 region has the DNA TGTGCCAGCAGATGGGGTGCGAACACTGAAGCTTTCTTT.